This entry lists 13 T cell receptor beta chains sequenced from one sample in a study of spatial heterogeneity in lung cancer. Time point denoted: sample taken at primary tumor resection. Study outcomes and limitations: One measure, the expanded intratumoral alpha and beta TCR count, tracked tumor mutation counts.

TCRdb analysed the 5' RACE reads with MiXCR anew, one entry per CDR3 protein. In the table there are about 14,000 distinct CDR3 sequences, approximately 4.8% of which are singletons. Their antigens remain unidentified. The material sequenced was lung tumor tissue, taken at surgery. The receptors were sampled from a female donor with early-stage non-small cell lung cancer.

This clonotype was recorded many times. This beta chain was picked up by a library intended for alpha chains and is off target, so its count carries little meaning. The J gene is TRBJ2-2, the V gene TRBV5-1; TRBD2 matches 9 bases. With V trimmed by 0 bases and J by 3 bases, 3 bases remained unmatched. The CDR3 contains 16 residues. CDR1 is SGHRS, CDR2 YFSETQ, per germline. In DNA form, the CDR3 reads TGCGCCAGCAGCTTGGGGTCTAGCGGGGACACCGGGGAGCTGTTTTTT. It encodes CASSLGSSGDTGELFF.

This clonotype was detected many times. This beta chain slipped into a library made for alpha chains as a stray read, so its size is not meaningful. The V and J genes are TRBV12-3 or TRBV12-4 and TRBJ1-4; possible D gene TRBD1, 5 bases. The CDR3 sequence is 17 residues long. V lost 1 base and J lost 1, with 13 bases in between. The chain's CDR3 is CASSLGLGVRTNEKLFF. The CDR3 DNA is TGTGCCAGCAGTTTAGGTCTGGGGGTCAGAACTAATGAAAAACTGTTTTTT.

Many counts were recorded for this clonotype. The library was built for alpha chains, so this beta chain is an off-target read and its size means little. This chain uses TRBV9 with TRBJ2-5; D perhaps matches TRBD1 (5 bases). V gave up 1 base and J gave up 5 bases, with 9 bases separating them. The germline V gene has CDR1 SGDLS and CDR2 YYNGEE. CDR3 length equals 13 residues. In nucleotides, the CDR3 is TGTGCCAGCAGCGTAAACCCAGGGGAGACCCAGTACTTC. The encoded protein is CASSVNPGETQYF.

The sample holds many counts of this clonotype. The size of this beta chain means little, since it is a stray read in a library made for alpha chains. The genes are TRBV2 and TRBJ1-1; TRBD1 aligns across 8 bases. This CDR3 is built from 14 residues. With 5 bases clipped from V and 4 bases from J, the junction kept 6 bases outside the gene matches. Germline-derived CDR1 and CDR2 are SNHLY and FYNNEI. CDR3 in DNA: TGTGCCAGCAGTTATCTTCAGGGGGCCACTGAAGCTTTCTTT. Translation: CASSYLQGATEAFF.

This clonotype appeared many times. Found in a library prepared for alpha chains, this beta chain is an off-target read, and its abundance has little meaning. Written as DNA, the CDR3 is TGCAGTGCTGCACGAGGGAACTATGGCTACACCTTC. Protein: CSAARGNYGYTF. This sequence joins TRBV20-1 and TRBJ1-2; D remains unclear. The CDR3 contains 12 residues. Trimming stripped 5 bases from V and 2 bases from J, with 9 bases between. Germline loops: CDR1 DFQATT, CDR2 SNEGSKA (reference sequence).

As for this clonotype: Because this beta chain is a stray read in a library intended to capture alpha chains, its abundance should not be given much weight. J is TRBJ1-5 and V is TRBV10-2; 8 bases are a match to TRBD1. CDR3 length: 15 residues. V lost 8 bases and J lost 5; bases outside the gene matches: 11. CDR1 WSHSY and CDR2 SAAADI come from the germline V gene. The CDR3 DNA follows: TGCGCCAGCCGCCTAGGGACAGGAGAATATCAGCCCCAGCATTTT. The encoded protein is CASRLGTGEYQPQHF.

In this sample, this clonotype turned up many times. Found in a library prepared for alpha chains, this beta chain is an off-target read, and its abundance has little meaning. The rearrangement joins TRBV7-9 to TRBJ2-3; 7 bases fit TRBD1. V lost 3 bases and J lost 2; bases outside the gene matches: 2. CDR1 is SEHNR, CDR2 FQNEAQ, per germline (reference sequence). This CDR3 region has 14 residues. The CDR3 loop is CASSLTGTTDTQYF. The CDR3 DNA is TGTGCCAGCAGCTTGACAGGGACCACAGATACGCAGTATTTT.

This clonotype was detected many times. Being off target in a library aimed at alpha chains, this beta chain has a size of little meaning. The V call is TRBV5-1, the J call TRBJ2-6; D call uncertain. V was trimmed by 0 bases and J by 1 base, leaving 5 bases between them. Germline V gives CDR1 SGHRS, CDR2 YFSETQ. The CDR3 spans 15 residues. CDR3 nucleotides: TGCGCCAGCAGCTTGGTGACTTCTGGGGCCAACGTCCTGACTTTC. Its translation is CASSLVTSGANVLTF.

Within the sample, this clonotype is medium-sized. Little can be read into the size of this beta chain, an off-target read in a library designed for alpha chains. The rearrangement uses TRBV12-3 or TRBV12-4 and TRBJ1-1; no clear D. This CDR3 is built from 13 residues. The V end lost 6 bases, the J end lost 1 base, and 9 bases lay between the germline ends. Here the CDR3 reads CASSKIENTEAFF. CDR3 DNA sequence: TGTGCCAGCAGCAAAATTGAGAACACTGAAGCTTTCTTT.

This clonotype is classed as medium-sized. The library was prepared for alpha chains; this beta chain is a stray read, so its frequency means little. This chain links TRBV12-3 or TRBV12-4 with TRBJ2-7; 8 bases line up with TRBD1. The CDR3 is 14 residues long. The V gene end was trimmed by 2 bases and the J gene end by 3 bases; junction bases not matched to a gene: 3. This CDR3 reads CASSLIGTGYEQYF. CDR3 bases: TGTGCCAGCAGTTTAATCGGGACAGGCTACGAGCAGTACTTC.

Judged by abundance, this clonotype is medium-sized (0.01 to 0.1%). This beta chain was picked up by a library intended for alpha chains and is off target, so its count carries little meaning. J is TRBJ2-7 and V is TRBV5-1, with D unresolved. The CDR3 totals 11 residues. Germline-derived CDR1 and CDR2 are SGHRS and YFSETQ. Trimming took off 1 base at V and 5 bases at J, with 4 bases between the two ends. This CDR3 is CASSLHHEQYF. CDR3 in DNA: TGCGCCAGCAGCTTGCACCACGAGCAGTACTTC.

This clonotype was recorded many times. As an off-target read in a library built for alpha chains, this beta chain has a frequency of little significance. The CDR3 sequence: CASKDRGGAFF. The CDR3 bases are TGTGCCAGCAAGGATCGGGGGGGAGCTTTCTTT. The V and J genes are TRBV6-2 or TRBV6-3 and TRBJ1-1, with D tentatively TRBD1 (5 bases). The CDR3 is made up of 11 amino acids. V was pared by 7 bases and J by 10 bases, with 13 bases between. The germline CDR1 and CDR2 sequences are MNHEY and SVGEGT.

This clonotype was detected ten times or more. The library was built for alpha chains, so this beta chain is an off-target read and its size means little. The chain is built from TRBV19 and TRBJ2-3; 8 positions agree with TRBD1. The V gene's germline CDR1 is LNHDA and CDR2 SQIVND (reference sequence). The CDR3 totals 17 residues. V gave up 8 bases and J gave up 0 bases; unmatched junction bases: 13. The CDR3: CASHRAGGGSSTDTQYF. CDR3 DNA: TGTGCCAGTCACCGGGCAGGGGGCGGATCTAGCACAGATACGCAGTATTTT.